A single sample is the source of the 21 T cell receptor beta chains below, sequenced in a study of blood T cell repertoires in COVID-19. Sequencing used immunoSEQ multiplex PCR; TCRdb keeps in-frame clones, though not all of them. The profile shows over 50,000 clones, approximately 80% of them singletons. The material sequenced was peripheral blood. These receptors were obtained from a human donor with active or convalescent COVID-19. The donor label of this sample is uncertain.

This clone was recorded only once. The V gene is TRBV10-2, the J gene TRBJ2-3, with 9 bases identical to TRBD2. The CDR3 length is 16 residues. The V and J ends lost 3 bases and 6 bases, in that order; junction bases with no gene match: 10. In germline, CDR1 is WSHSY, CDR2 SAAADI. The CDR3 DNA reads as TGCGCCAGCAGTGATCTGATAGCGGGAGTGGAGGATACGCAGTATTTT. Protein: CASSDLIAGVEDTQYF.

Only a few counts were recorded for this clone. V gene TRBV5-8 combines with J gene TRBJ1-5; D unclear. The CDR3 runs 13 residues. Germline V CDR1 and CDR2: SGHTS, YDEGEE. V gave up 4 bases and J gave up 4 bases, with 9 bases separating them. The CDR3: CASSQRANQPQHF. CDR3 sequence (DNA): TGTGCCAGCAGCCAGCGCGCGAATCAGCCCCAGCATTTT.

The chain uses TRBV10-3 and TRBJ2-7; D possibly corresponds to TRBD2 (6 bases). The CDR3 totals 14 residues. Germline CDR1 and CDR2: ENHRY and SYGVKD. Trimming removed 3 bases at V and 3 bases at J, with 12 bases between. CDR3 sequence: CAISDRDSNYEQYF. The DNA for the CDR3 is TGTGCCATCAGTGACCGGGACTCCAACTACGAGCAGTACTTC.

This chain links TRBV27 with TRBJ2-1; D gene uncertain. V lost 5 bases and J lost 1, with 15 bases in between. The CDR3 covers 16 residues. The V gene's germline CDR1 is MNHEY and CDR2 SMNVEV (reference sequence). CDR3 amino acids: CASSKTGPESYNEQFF. The CDR3 nucleotides read TGTGCCAGCAGTAAAACTGGCCCGGAGTCCTACAATGAGCAGTTCTTC.

The V call is TRBV9, the J call TRBJ2-3, with 14 bases aligning to TRBD2. The CDR3 runs to 15 residues. The germline gives CDR1 SGDLS, CDR2 YYNGEE. Losses at the gene ends were 1 base for V and 6 bases for J; bases not matched to a gene: 1. The DNA for the CDR3 is TGTGCCAGCAGCGTATGGACTAGCGGGGGGGATACGCAGTATTTT. Protein sequence: CASSVWTSGGDTQYF.

The CDR3 region is CASSRGGSRGETQYF. For the CDR3, the DNA is TGTGCCAGCAGCCGTGGTGGCTCCCGGGGGGAGACCCAGTACTTC. The V call is TRBV11-3, the J call TRBJ2-5; D is perhaps TRBD2 (6 bases). Germline V gene lookup returns CDR1 SGHNT and CDR2 YENEEA. V was pared by 5 bases and J by 5 bases, with 18 bases between. The CDR3 sequence is 15 residues long.

This clone was counted once. This chain links TRBV9 with TRBJ2-5; 10 bases are shared with TRBD2. The ends lost 4 bases at V and 7 bases at J; junction bases unmatched: 7. Germline CDR1 and CDR2: SGDLS and YYNGEE. The CDR3 is made up of 14 amino acids. In nucleotides, the CDR3 is TGTGCCAGCAGCAAGCGGGAGGGGATCGGGACCCAGTACTTC. As protein: CASSKREGIGTQYF. Filled out from reference TRBV9 and TRBJ2-5, the complete variable domain reads DSGVTQTPKHLITATGQRVTLRCSPRSGDLSVYWYQQSLDQGLQFLIQYYNGEERAKGNILERFSAQQFPDLHSELNLSSLELGDSALYFCASSKREGIGTQYFGPGTRLLVL.

The chain employs TRBV9 and TRBJ2-3; 7 bases line up with TRBD2. This CDR3 has 14 residues. Unmatched junction bases numbered 1, after V lost 1 base and J lost 2 bases. Germline V gene sequence: CDR1 SGDLS, CDR2 YYNGEE. The CDR3 spells CASSVSGNTDTQYF. The CDR3 DNA reads TGTGCCAGCAGCGTAAGCGGGAACACAGATACGCAGTATTTT.

V usage is TRBV28 and J usage is TRBJ1-5; 8 bases are a match to TRBD1. V trimming: 6 bases; J trimming: 3 bases; junction bases outside the gene matches: 19. The CDR3 is 19 amino acids. Per germline, CDR1 MDHEN and CDR2 SYDVKM. The CDR3 sequence is CASRPLNPRQGRTNQPQHF. CDR3 DNA sequence: TGTGCCAGCAGGCCCCTGAACCCTCGACAGGGGAGGACCAATCAGCCCCAGCATTTT.

The V gene is TRBV11-3, the J gene TRBJ2-1, with TRBD2 matching 7 bases. With V trimmed by 2 bases and J by 6 bases, 4 bases remained unmatched. The CDR3 runs to 14 residues. From germline, CDR1 is SGHNT and CDR2 YENEEA. The CDR3 nucleotides read TGTGCCAGCAGCTTAAGCGGGACGGGCAATGAGCAGTTCTTC. Encoded protein: CASSLSGTGNEQFF.

This clone appeared once. The chain combines TRBV5-6 with TRBJ2-1; TRBD2 matches 7 bases. Looked up from germline, CDR1 is SGHDT and CDR2 is YYEEEE. This CDR3 has 16 amino acids. V dropped 2 bases and J dropped 0; count of bases not matched to a gene: 5. The CDR3 region has the DNA TGTGCCAGCAGCTTTCTAGCGGTGCGCTCCTACAATGAGCAGTTCTTC. Amino acid sequence: CASSFLAVRSYNEQFF.

This clone appeared a few times. The rearrangement uses TRBV10-3 and TRBJ1-1, with D perhaps matching TRBD1 (5 bases). Germline V gene sequence: CDR1 ENHRY, CDR2 SYGVKD. This CDR3 is built from 14 residues. The germline V and J ends were trimmed by 0 bases and 12 bases, with 17 bases remaining between them. The CDR3 reads CAISESAGDPMTFF. CDR3 coding DNA: TGTGCCATCAGTGAGTCAGCGGGGGACCCGATGACTTTCTTT.

The V and J genes are TRBV23-1 and TRBJ1-5, with 9 bases that match TRBD1. TRBV23-1 is treated as an ORF (open reading frame) with a function not yet certain. This CDR3 contains 14 residues. V lost 6 bases, J lost 3 bases, and 3 bases stayed unmatched. CDR3 DNA sequence: TGCGCCAGCAGAGGACAGGGGAACAATCAGCCCCAGCATTTT. Amino acids: CASRGQGNNQPQHF.

This chain links TRBV3-1 (or the pseudogene TRBV3-2) with TRBJ2-5, with a possible D match to TRBD2 (5 bases). The V end was cut by 2 bases, the J end by 4 bases, with 11 bases between. Germline-derived CDR1 and CDR2 are LGHDT and YNNKEL (reference sequence). CDR3 length: 14 amino acids. In nucleotides, the CDR3 is TGTGCCAGCAGCCAATACACGGGATCAGAGACCCAGTACTTC. This codes for CASSQYTGSETQYF.

The chain employs TRBV28 and TRBJ2-7; TRBD1 matches at 7 bases. The length of the CDR3 is 14 residues. Germline CDR1 and CDR2: MDHEN and SYDVKM. V shed 7 bases, J shed 7 bases, and the junction held 13 bases outside the gene matches. The CDR3 bases are TGTGCCAGCACCCTCCGGCAGGGGGTGGGGGAGCAGTACTTC. Its protein is CASTLRQGVGEQYF.

This clone was counted only a few times. This sequence joins TRBV10-3 and TRBJ1-3; possibly TRBD1 for D (6 bases). V was cut by 2 bases and J by 6 bases, with 14 bases left in between. There are 15 residues in the CDR3. Germline CDR1 ENHRY, CDR2 SYGVKD. The CDR3 is CAISERGQSENTIYF. The CDR3 coding sequence is TGTGCCATCAGTGAGCGAGGACAGAGCGAAAACACCATATATTTT.

The CDR3 coding sequence is TGTGCCAGCACCCGCGGTTTCCGCGGCAATCAGCCCCAGCATTTT. Translating it yields CASTRGFRGNQPQHF. The chain combines TRBV3-1 (or the pseudogene TRBV3-2) with TRBJ1-5; no definite D call. CDR1 and CDR2 (germline): LGHDT, YNNKEL (reference sequence). This CDR3 is built from 15 residues. V was trimmed by 7 bases and J by 2 bases, leaving 15 bases between them.

This rearrangement joins TRBV5-1 to TRBJ2-2; unclear D gene. V was pared by 4 bases and J by 10 bases, with 8 bases between. This CDR3 spans 11 amino acids. CDR1 is SGHRS, CDR2 YFSETQ, per germline. The DNA for the CDR3 is TGCGCCAGCAGCAGAGAGGTGGAGCTGTTTTTT. It encodes CASSREVELFF.

This chain links TRBV4-3 with TRBJ1-2; TRBD1 matches 10 bases. With 1 base clipped from V and 8 bases from J, the junction kept 4 bases outside the gene matches. The CDR3 is 14 residues long. CDR1 and CDR2 (germline): LGHNA, YSLEER. The CDR3 spells CASSQGQGAGGYTF. The DNA of the CDR3 is TGCGCCAGCAGCCAAGGACAGGGGGCCGGCGGCTACACCTTC.

This clone is a singleton in its sample. This chain joins TRBV28 and TRBJ2-3; no firm D call. Germline CDR1 is MDHEN and CDR2 is SYDVKM. The ends were cut back, 4 bases at V and 0 bases at J, with 5 bases in the middle. CDR3 size: 13 residues. Here the CDR3 reads CASSWRSTDTQYF. DNA of the CDR3: TGTGCCAGCAGTTGGCGGAGCACAGATACGCAGTATTTT.

In its sample, this clone was seen a few times. The chain uses TRBV10-3 and TRBJ2-7, with D possibly matching TRBD1 (6 bases). The CDR3 extends over 13 amino acids. The V end was cut by 6 bases, the J end by 2 bases, with 11 bases between. Germline CDR1 and CDR2: ENHRY and SYGVKD. The CDR3 sequence: CAIRVQGTYEQYF. The CDR3 DNA follows: TGTGCCATCAGGGTACAGGGTACCTACGAGCAGTACTTC.